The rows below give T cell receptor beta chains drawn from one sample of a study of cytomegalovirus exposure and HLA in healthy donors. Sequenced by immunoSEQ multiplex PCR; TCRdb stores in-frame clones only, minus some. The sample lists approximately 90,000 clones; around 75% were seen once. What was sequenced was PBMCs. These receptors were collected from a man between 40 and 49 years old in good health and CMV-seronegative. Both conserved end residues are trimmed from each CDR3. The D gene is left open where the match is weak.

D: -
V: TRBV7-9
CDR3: ASSAELSGTEAF

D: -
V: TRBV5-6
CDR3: ASSSGNNNEQF

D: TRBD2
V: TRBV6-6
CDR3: ASIPRGGGNTGELF

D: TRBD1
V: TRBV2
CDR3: ASSRDRRSYEQY

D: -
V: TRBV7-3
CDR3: ASSIGSNQPQH

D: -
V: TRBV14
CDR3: ASSQDTSNYGYT

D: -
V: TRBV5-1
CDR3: ASSLTQASSGNTIY

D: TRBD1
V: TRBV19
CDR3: ASSAGQVLVDQY

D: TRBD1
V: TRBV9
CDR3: ASSVEQGIYGYT

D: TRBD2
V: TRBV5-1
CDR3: ASSLATSGRTTDTQY

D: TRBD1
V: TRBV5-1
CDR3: ASSLGQGAYEQY

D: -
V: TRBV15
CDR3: ATSRDSVYGYT

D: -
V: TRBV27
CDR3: ASSPGPGHKSYEQY